This TCR beta chain was recorded in a study of T cell repertoires in cytomegalovirus infection. Study-wide context: Evidence of both CMV infection and a matching HLA type came from public TCR beta signatures.

Trimming shortened V by 3 bases and J by 0 bases, and 15 bases separated the two germline ends. In germline, CDR1 is SNHLY, CDR2 FYNNEI. The CDR3 contains 17 residues. TCRdb re-derived calls from the reads in MiXCR, one entry per CDR3 protein. This sample has fewer than 550,000 distinct CDR3 sequences, with approximately 33% found just once. This rearrangement joins TRBV2 to TRBJ2-1, with D unclear. The sequence came from a human donor in good health (CMV status not recorded). Some clones in this sample may be carry-over from other donors' samples. Sequences were obtained from PBMCs. In nucleotides, the CDR3 is TGTGCCAGCAGTGATGGTACTGGCGGTAGCTCCTACAATGAGCAGTTCTTC. Translating gives CASSDGTGGSSYNEQFF.